What follows describes a single T cell receptor beta chain. Its target is not known. These data belong to a study of shared clonotypes between healthy human individuals. Study summary: Used for every donor were three CD4 naive, three CD4 memory, two CD8 naive and one CD8 memory plate. Study-level findings and limits: For sorted subsets, rarefaction showed incomplete sequencing despite large depth.

The CDR3 is made up of 15 amino acids. V gave up 0 bases and J gave up 3 bases, with 12 bases separating them. Germline V gene data show CDR1 as SGDLS and CDR2 as YYNGEE. The study ran the assay at deep level. Per the original data handling: Because ImmunoSEQ provided only junction sequences with no quality scores, the filtering differed. The repertoire was sequenced with immunoSEQ multiplex PCR; TCRdb's copy has only in-frame clones and lacks some. The V and J calls and clone size are taken from that table; D and trimming were inferred from the DNA. Among over a million clones listed, approximately 80% were seen once.

The chain carries TRBV9 and TRBJ1-2; D call uncertain. Sequencing input: memory CD4+ T cells from PBMCs. As to subset: CD45RA-negative fraction. This receptor was taken from a man aged 18-30 years in good health. Some clones in this sample may be carry-over from other donors' samples. CDR3 in DNA: TGTGCCAGCAGCGTAGGTCTTGGCGGCTACTATGGCTACACCTTC. It is translated as CASSVGLGGYYGYTF.